These T cell receptor beta chains were read from a single sample in a study of blood T cell repertoires in COVID-19. Method: immunoSEQ multiplex PCR; TCRdb's copy keeps in-frame clones and lacks some. The sample contains about 130,000 clones, roughly 83% of which appear only once. Input material: peripheral blood. The receptors were sampled from a man aged 60 to 75 with acute or convalescent COVID-19. Each CDR3 is given with its conserved first and last residue. D genes are given only for firm matches. Rows may omit the clone size; those that give it use once, few, many or a size class.

J gene	clone size	V gene	D gene	CDR3 protein	CDR3 DNA
TRBJ1-5	NA	TRBV19	TRBD1	CASSSDRGGPQPQHF	TGTGCCAGTAGTTCGGACAGGGGAGGACCTCAGCCCCAGCATTTT
TRBJ2-7	NA	TRBV18	NA	CASSRRRDNYEQYF	TGTGCCAGCTCACGCCGCCGGGACAACTACGAGCAGTACTTC
TRBJ1-2	NA	TRBV14	NA	CASSQLADFYGYTF	TGTGCCAGCAGCCAACTCGCGGATTTCTACGGCTACACCTTC
TRBJ1-2	few	TRBV27	NA	CASSLITGDGYTF	TGTGCCAGCAGTTTAATCACAGGCGATGGCTACACCTTC
TRBJ1-3	NA	TRBV5-4	NA	CASSLIGADTIYF	TGTGCCAGCAGCTTGATAGGGGCGGACACCATATATTTT
TRBJ2-3	NA	TRBV9	NA	CATSRGHRSTDTQYF	TGTGCCACCAGTAGAGGGCATAGGAGCACAGATACGCAGTATTTT
TRBJ2-7	NA	TRBV12-3/TRBV12-4	NA	CASSFDISYEQYF	TGTGCCAGCAGTTTTGACATCTCCTACGAGCAGTACTTC
TRBJ2-4	NA	TRBV19	TRBD1	CASSIGGQGRNIQYF	TGTGCCAGTAGTATAGGGGGACAGGGTAGAAACATTCAGTACTTC
TRBJ2-3	NA	TRBV5-4	TRBD2	CASAGGSTDTQYF	TGTGCCAGCGCGGGGGGGAGCACAGATACGCAGTATTTT
TRBJ2-1	NA	TRBV20-1	NA	CSASSTIAVTYNEQFF	TGCAGTGCTAGTTCGACAATAGCGGTGACCTACAATGAGCAGTTCTTC
TRBJ1-2	NA	TRBV27	NA	CASSPQGTYGYTF	TGTGCCAGCAGCCCACAGGGAACGTATGGCTACACCTTC
TRBJ2-6	NA	TRBV19	TRBD1	CASSKSTGLGSGANVLTF	TGTGCCAGTAGTAAGTCGACAGGGCTGGGGTCTGGGGCCAACGTCCTGACTTTC
TRBJ2-1	NA	TRBV7-3	NA	CASSPTPLRGNEQFF	TGTGCCAGCAGCCCGACCCCGCTCAGAGGTAATGAGCAGTTCTTC
TRBJ1-5	NA	TRBV3-1/TRBV3-2	NA	CASSQGSSGRQPQHF	TGTGCCAGCAGCCAAGGAAGCTCAGGTCGTCAGCCCCAGCATTTT
TRBJ2-5	NA	TRBV27	TRBD2	CASRRLADLQETQYF	TGTGCCAGCAGGAGACTAGCGGACCTACAAGAGACCCAGTACTTC
TRBJ2-3	NA	TRBV27	TRBD1	CASPKAGTGRTDTQYF	TGTGCCAGCCCCAAGGCCGGGACAGGCCGCACAGATACGCAGTATTTT
TRBJ2-7	NA	TRBV7-8	TRBD1	CASRKTGPQGEQYF	TGTGCCAGCAGAAAGACAGGGCCGCAGGGCGAGCAGTACTTC
TRBJ1-2	NA	TRBV5-1	TRBD1	CASSSVDRGYGYTF	TGCGCCAGCAGCTCGGTCGACAGGGGCTATGGCTACACCTTC
TRBJ1-1	NA	TRBV5-4	NA	CASSLQGPNTEAFF	TGTGCCAGCAGCTTACAGGGACCAAACACTGAAGCTTTCTTT
TRBJ2-7	NA	TRBV9	NA	CASSVGGLGGKQYF	TGTGCCAGCAGCGTCGGTGGACTGGGGGGAAAGCAGTACTTC
TRBJ2-7	NA	TRBV7-8	NA	CASSQTGTYEQYF	TGTGCCAGCAGCCAGACAGGCACCTACGAGCAGTACTTC
TRBJ2-5	NA	TRBV29-1	TRBD1	CSVHDRGKQETQYF	TGCAGCGTCCACGACAGGGGGAAACAAGAGACCCAGTACTTC
TRBJ1-1	NA	TRBV10-3	TRBD1	CAITDKQGARTEAFF	TGTGCCATCACCGATAAACAGGGGGCGAGGACTGAAGCTTTCTTT
TRBJ1-1	NA	TRBV29-1	NA	CSVVQGGNTEAFF	TGCAGCGTTGTGCAGGGAGGGAACACTGAAGCTTTCTTT
TRBJ1-1	many	TRBV2	NA	CASSAGYEAFF	TGTGCCAGCAGTGCGGGGTACGAAGCTTTCTTT
TRBJ2-3	NA	TRBV7-3	TRBD2	CASSRAGGSTDTQYF	TGTGCCAGCAGTCGAGCGGGGGGGAGCACAGATACGCAGTATTTT
TRBJ1-3	NA	TRBV5-1	TRBD1	CASSLPTGKAGNTIYF	TGCGCCAGCAGCTTGCCGACAGGGAAGGCTGGAAACACCATATATTTT
TRBJ2-3	NA	TRBV2	NA	CASSIPRGSADTQYF	TGTGCCAGCAGTATTCCCAGGGGTAGCGCAGATACGCAGTATTTT
TRBJ2-7	few	TRBV5-1	TRBD2	CASSWTSGASYEQYF	TGCGCCAGCAGCTGGACTAGCGGGGCCTCCTACGAGCAGTACTTC
TRBJ2-7	few	TRBV27	TRBD2	CASSFRIAGEQYF	TGTGCCAGCAGTTTCCGGATAGCGGGCGAGCAGTACTTC
TRBJ1-5	NA	TRBV19	NA	CASSIANSNQPQHF	TGTGCCAGTAGTATTGCGAACAGCAATCAGCCCCAGCATTTT
TRBJ2-7	NA	TRBV29-1	TRBD1	CSVAPGQGIFHEQYF	TGCAGCGTAGCACCGGGACAGGGGATATTCCACGAGCAGTACTTC
TRBJ2-1	NA	TRBV2	NA	CASSEVLASFAFF	TGTGCCAGCAGTGAAGTTCTTGCTAGCTTCGCGTTCTTC
TRBJ2-7	NA	TRBV11-3	NA	CASSLEGPRGEQYF	TGTGCCAGCAGCTTAGAGGGACCTCGGGGGGAGCAGTACTTC
TRBJ1-2	few	TRBV3-1/TRBV3-2	NA	CASSPPRGLDYGYTF	TGTGCCAGCAGCCCCCCCCGGGGATTGGACTATGGCTACACCTTC
TRBJ2-1	once	TRBV7-9	NA	CASSLALGLINEQFF	TGTGCCAGCAGCTTAGCCCTGGGACTTATCAATGAGCAGTTCTTC
TRBJ2-7	few	TRBV18	NA	CASSPIHLSGPPPYEQYF	TGTGCCAGCTCACCGATACATCTTAGCGGACCACCCCCCTACGAGCAGTACTTC
TRBJ2-2	NA	TRBV5-1	TRBD2	CASSSGLASNTGELFF	TGCGCCAGCAGCTCAGGACTAGCTTCGAACACCGGGGAGCTGTTTTTT
TRBJ1-2	NA	TRBV28	NA	CASSPPAGQGYGYTF	TGTGCCAGCAGTCCCCCGGCAGGGCAGGGCTATGGCTACACCTTC
TRBJ1-5	once	TRBV7-8	NA	CASSYLMRDQPQHF	TGTGCCAGCAGCTATCTGATGCGGGATCAGCCCCAGCATTTT
TRBJ2-6	NA	TRBV19	NA	CASSLRYSGANVLTF	TGTGCCAGTAGCCTGAGATACTCTGGGGCCAACGTCCTGACTTTC
TRBJ2-1	NA	TRBV7-7	TRBD2	CASSSTSGSFNEQFF	TGTGCCAGCAGCTCCACTAGCGGGAGTTTCAATGAGCAGTTCTTC
TRBJ1-6	NA	TRBV27	TRBD1	CASSRDSSYNSPLHF	TGTGCCAGCAGCAGGGACAGCTCCTATAATTCACCCCTCCACTTT
TRBJ1-6	NA	TRBV3-1/TRBV3-2	TRBD1	CASSSSHRGYSPLHF	TGTGCCAGCAGCTCCAGCCACAGGGGTTATTCACCCCTCCACTTT
TRBJ2-1	NA	TRBV5-1	TRBD1	CASSYGQAVINEQFF	TGCGCCAGCAGCTACGGACAGGCCGTTATCAATGAGCAGTTCTTC
TRBJ2-3	NA	TRBV6-5	NA	CASSWTRERSDTQYF	TGTGCCAGCAGTTGGACCCGGGAGAGGTCAGATACGCAGTATTTT
TRBJ2-1	NA	TRBV24-1	TRBD2	CATSDTQKGAGGLAELRDNEQFF	TGTGCCACCAGTGACACCCAAAAGGGGGCAGGAGGACTAGCGGAGCTTCGGGACAATGAGCAGTTCTTC
TRBJ1-2	NA	TRBV5-1	NA	CASSLEGMGQYGYTF	TGCGCCAGCAGCTTGGAGGGGATGGGGCAGTATGGCTACACCTTC
TRBJ2-3	NA	TRBV24-1	TRBD2	CATSDSLRLASTDTQYF	TGTGCCACCAGTGATTCTCTCCGACTAGCGAGCACAGATACGCAGTATTTT
TRBJ1-2	NA	TRBV30	TRBD1	CAWRARQGVHGYTF	TGTGCCTGGAGAGCGCGGCAGGGGGTCCATGGCTACACCTTC
TRBJ2-7	NA	TRBV5-1	TRBD1	CASGGQPSSYEQYF	TGCGCCAGCGGGGGACAGCCCAGCTCCTACGAGCAGTACTTC
TRBJ1-3	NA	TRBV7-8	NA	CASSFGGSGNTIYF	TGTGCCAGCAGCTTCGGGGGCTCTGGAAACACCATATATTTT
TRBJ2-1	NA	TRBV27	TRBD2	CASSWGTSAEQFF	TGTGCCAGCAGTTGGGGGACTAGCGCCGAGCAGTTCTTC